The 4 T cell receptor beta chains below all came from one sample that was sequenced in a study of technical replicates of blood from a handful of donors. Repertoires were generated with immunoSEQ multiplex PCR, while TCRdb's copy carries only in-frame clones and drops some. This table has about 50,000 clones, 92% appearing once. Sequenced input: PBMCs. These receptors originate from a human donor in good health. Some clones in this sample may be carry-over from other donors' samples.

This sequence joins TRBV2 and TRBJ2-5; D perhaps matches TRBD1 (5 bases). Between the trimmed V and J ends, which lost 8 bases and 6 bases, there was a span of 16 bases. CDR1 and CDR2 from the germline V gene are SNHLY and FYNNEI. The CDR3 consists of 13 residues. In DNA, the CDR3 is TGTGCCAGCGGTAGGGGCGAGCGTCAGACCCAGTACTTC. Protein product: CASGRGERQTQYF.

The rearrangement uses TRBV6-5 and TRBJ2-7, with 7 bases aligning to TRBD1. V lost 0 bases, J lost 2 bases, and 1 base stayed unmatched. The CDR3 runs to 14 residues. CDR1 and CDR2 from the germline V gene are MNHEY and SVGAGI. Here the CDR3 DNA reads TGTGCCAGCAGTTACTCACAGGGGACCTACGAGCAGTACTTC. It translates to CASSYSQGTYEQYF.

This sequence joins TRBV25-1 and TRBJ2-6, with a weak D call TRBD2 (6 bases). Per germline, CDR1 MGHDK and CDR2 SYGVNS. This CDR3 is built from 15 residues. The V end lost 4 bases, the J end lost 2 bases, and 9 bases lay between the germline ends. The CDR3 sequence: CASSAASAGANVLTF. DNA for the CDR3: TGTGCCAGCAGTGCGGCTAGCGCTGGGGCCAACGTCCTGACTTTC.

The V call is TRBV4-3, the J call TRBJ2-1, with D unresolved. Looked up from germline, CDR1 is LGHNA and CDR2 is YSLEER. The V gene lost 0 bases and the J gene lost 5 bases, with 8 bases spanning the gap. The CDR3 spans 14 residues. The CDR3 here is CASSQEDKNNEQFF. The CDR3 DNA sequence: TGCGCCAGCAGCCAAGAAGACAAGAACAATGAGCAGTTCTTC.